A single sample gave rise to the 19 T cell receptor beta chains below, sequenced in a study of shared clonotypes between healthy human individuals. Sequencing was performed with immunoSEQ multiplex PCR; in TCRdb, only in-frame clones are kept and a portion is missing. This table holds roughly 1,500,000 clones, 95% to 99% found once. Sequencing used naive CD4+ T cells sorted from blood. The subset: CD45RA+ positively selected. Receptors were obtained from a man between 25 and 39 years old in good health.

The rearrangement links TRBV9 to TRBJ2-2; D is uncertain. This CDR3 has 12 amino acids. V lost 0 bases and J lost 7, with 4 bases in between. Looked up from germline, CDR1 is SGDLS and CDR2 is YYNGEE. The CDR3 DNA follows: TGTGCCAGCAGCGTAGTGCACGGGGAGCTGTTTTTT. Translated, it gives CASSVVHGELFF. The whole variable domain, remainder taken from reference TRBV9 and TRBJ2-2, is DSGVTQTPKHLITATGQRVTLRCSPRSGDLSVYWYQQSLDQGLQFLIQYYNGEERAKGNILERFSAQQFPDLHSELNLSSLELGDSALYFCASSVVHGELFFGEGSRLTVL.

This rearrangement joins TRBV7-2 to TRBJ1-1, with unresolved D. The germline V and J ends were trimmed by 5 bases and 1 base, with 17 bases remaining between them. The CDR3 loop spans 16 amino acids. Germline V lookup: CDR1 SGHTA, CDR2 FQGNSA. Here the CDR3 reads CASSPLGRAGNTEAFF. The CDR3, as DNA: TGTGCCAGCAGCCCCCTCGGACGGGCCGGGAACACTGAAGCTTTCTTT.

As for this clone: Other DNA sequences of this sample code for an identical CDR3. This rearrangement joins TRBV7-9 to TRBJ2-2; unclear D gene. There are 11 residues in the CDR3. Germline V gene lookup returns CDR1 SEHNR and CDR2 FQNEAQ (reference sequence). V was clipped by 5 bases and J by 5 bases, with 3 bases between them. DNA of the CDR3: TGTGCCAGCAGCCCTACCGGGGAGCTGTTTTTT. Its protein product is CASSPTGELFF.

The CDR3 spells CASSLAGTGRKQYF. The CDR3 DNA reads TGTGCCAGCAGCTTGGCCGGGACAGGCAGGAAGCAGTACTTC. The J gene is TRBJ2-7, the V gene TRBV5-4; 8 positions agree with TRBD1. The CDR3 is 14 amino acids. V dropped 0 bases and J dropped 8; count of bases not matched to a gene: 7. The germline V gene encodes CDR1 SGHNT and CDR2 YYREEE (reference sequence). Using reference TRBV5-4 and TRBJ2-7 for the parts outside the CDR3, the full variable domain is ETGVTQSPTHLIKTRGQQVTLRCSSQSGHNTVSWYQQALGQGPQFIFQYYREEENGRGNFPPRFSGLQFPNYSSELNVNALELDDSALYLCASSLAGTGRKQYFGPGTRLTVT.

The rearrangement links TRBV29-1 to TRBJ2-7, with 14 bases aligning to TRBD2. Germline CDR1 and CDR2: SQVTM and ANQGSEA. This CDR3 comprises 12 residues. Germline trimming cut 2 bases from V and 12 bases from J; bases unmatched to any gene: 3. CDR3 in DNA: TGCAGCGTTGAATCGACTAGCGGGAGGGTGTACTTC. It is translated as CSVESTSGRVYF.

Notes on this clone: Other DNA sequences of this sample code for an identical CDR3. The chain combines TRBV30 with TRBJ2-7; D remains ambiguous. The CDR3 loop spans 11 amino acids. Germline CDR1 reads GTSNPN; CDR2 reads SVGIG (reference sequence). The V end lost 5 bases, the J end lost 3 bases, and 8 bases lay between the germline ends. As DNA, the CDR3 is TGTGCCTGGGGGCAGGACTACGAGCAGTACTTC. Its protein product is CAWGQDYEQYF.

The CDR3 DNA sequence: TGTGCCAGCAGCTTAGGGCCGAACCGAGAGCAGTTCTTC. Amino acid sequence: CASSLGPNREQFF. The chain recombines TRBV7-3 with TRBJ2-1; D gene uncertain. CDR3 length equals 13 residues. The germline V gene has CDR1 SGHTA and CDR2 FQGTGA. The V end was cut by 2 bases, the J end by 10 bases, with 12 bases between.

V and J are TRBV30 and TRBJ1-5, with D tentatively TRBD1 (6 bases). V dropped 3 bases and J dropped 6 bases, with 24 bases sitting between them. The length of the CDR3 is 17 residues. Germline V gene lookup returns CDR1 GTSNPN and CDR2 SVGIG (reference sequence). CDR3 residues: CAWSRTLRTGAAQPQHF. The CDR3 DNA follows: TGTGCCTGGAGCCGGACACTCCGCACGGGGGCTGCTCAGCCCCAGCATTTT.

The sample holds one count of this clone. This sample includes further DNA sequences coding for the same CDR3. The V gene is TRBV6-6, the J gene TRBJ2-1, with 8 bases aligning to TRBD2. The V segment lost 6 bases and the J segment 0 bases; nucleotides outside the gene matches: 4. The germline V gene encodes CDR1 MNHNY and CDR2 SVGAGI (reference sequence). This CDR3 has 15 amino acids. The CDR3 is CASSQSGSSYNEQFF. As DNA, the CDR3 is TGTGCCAGCAGCCAAAGCGGGAGCTCCTACAATGAGCAGTTCTTC.

The gene calls are TRBV5-1 and TRBJ2-7; 9 nucleotides line up with TRBD2. The CDR3 extends over 15 amino acids. V lost 4 bases to trimming and J lost 1 base; unmatched junction nucleotides: 6. Germline V CDR1 and CDR2: SGHRS, YFSETQ. The CDR3 is CASSPKTSGSYEQYF. Written as DNA, the CDR3 is TGCGCCAGCAGCCCGAAGACTAGCGGATCCTACGAGCAGTACTTC.

CDR3 sequence: CASSLFLGQGGEQYF. CDR3 bases: TGTGCCAGCAGTTTGTTCCTGGGACAGGGAGGCGAGCAGTACTTC. The gene calls are TRBV28 and TRBJ2-7; 9 bases map to TRBD1. The CDR3 consists of 15 residues. Losses at the gene ends were 3 bases for V and 6 bases for J; bases not matched to a gene: 9. Germline V gene sequence: CDR1 MDHEN, CDR2 SYDVKM.

The V gene is TRBV7-8, the J gene TRBJ2-2; D uncertain. This CDR3 comprises 15 residues. Trimming left V 4 bases short and J 4 bases short, with 13 bases between. Germline values: CDR1 SGHVS, CDR2 FQNEAQ. CDR3 in amino acids: CASSSLDGRTGELFF. The DNA of the CDR3 is TGTGCCAGCAGCTCCCTGGACGGCCGCACCGGGGAGCTGTTTTTT.

Details on this clone: Other DNA sequences in the same sample also yield this CDR3. This chain uses TRBV27 with TRBJ1-1; possible D gene TRBD1, 5 bases. The V and J ends lost 2 bases and 1 base respectively, with 5 bases between them. Germline V CDR1 and CDR2: MNHEY, SMNVEV (reference sequence). CDR3 length: 13 residues. The CDR3 nucleotides read TGTGCCAGCAGTTTAAGGGGGAACACTGAAGCTTTCTTT. Its protein is CASSLRGNTEAFF.

This chain connects TRBV21-1 to TRBJ2-3; the table's D call, TRBD2, has no DNA check behind it. TRBV21-1 is shown as a pseudogene. This CDR3 is 15 amino acids long. The CDR3 sequence: CASRDVSPIPDTQYF. The CDR3 region has the DNA TGTGCCAGCAGAGATGTGTCCCCTATCCCAGATACGCAGTATTTT.

The rearrangement joins TRBV2 to TRBJ1-5; D is possibly TRBD1 (5 bases). The V and J ends lost 1 base and 6 bases respectively, with 16 bases between them. Germline V gene lookup returns CDR1 SNHLY and CDR2 FYNNEI. The CDR3 is 16 residues long. In DNA form, the CDR3 reads TGTGCCAGCAGTGAAGGGGGCAGGAGGGCTTTTCAGCCCCAGCATTTT. Its translation: CASSEGGRRAFQPQHF.

On this clone: The same CDR3 also results from other DNA sequences found in this sample. The chain uses TRBV18 and TRBJ2-5; D gene unclear. This CDR3 is 11 amino acids long. CDR1 is KGHSH, CDR2 LQKENI, per germline. Trimming cost V 3 bases and J 5 bases, with 4 bases left between them. CDR3 DNA sequence: TGTGCCAGCTCACCTGGGGAGACCCAGTACTTC. Translated, it gives CASSPGETQYF.

The CDR3 here is CASSGDPAGSYNEQFF. CDR3 DNA sequence: TGTGCCAGCTCAGGGGACCCCGCGGGCTCCTACAATGAGCAGTTCTTC. The rearrangement joins TRBV18 to TRBJ2-1; D may be TRBD1 or TRBD2 (5 bases each). Trimming left V 5 bases short and J 0 bases short, with 14 bases between. This CDR3 region has 16 residues. Germline V gene data show CDR1 as KGHSH and CDR2 as LQKENI.

This rearrangement joins TRBV10-1 to TRBJ1-2; D perhaps matches TRBD1 (6 bases). CDR1 is WNHNN, CDR2 SYGVQD, per germline (reference sequence). V lost 0 bases, J lost 8 bases, and 10 bases lay in between. The CDR3 sequence is 13 residues long. The chain's CDR3 is CASSESTGSGYTF. DNA for the CDR3: TGCGCCAGCAGTGAGTCTACAGGGAGCGGCTACACCTTC.

V is TRBV11-3 and J is TRBJ2-7, with 9 positions matching TRBD2. The V segment lost 5 bases and the J segment 5 bases; nucleotides outside the gene matches: 10. CDR3 length: 15 residues. Germline V gene data show CDR1 as SGHNT and CDR2 as YENEEA. CDR3 protein: CASSPGAGGSHEQYF. The DNA of the CDR3 is TGTGCCAGCAGCCCGGGAGCGGGAGGTAGCCACGAGCAGTACTTC.